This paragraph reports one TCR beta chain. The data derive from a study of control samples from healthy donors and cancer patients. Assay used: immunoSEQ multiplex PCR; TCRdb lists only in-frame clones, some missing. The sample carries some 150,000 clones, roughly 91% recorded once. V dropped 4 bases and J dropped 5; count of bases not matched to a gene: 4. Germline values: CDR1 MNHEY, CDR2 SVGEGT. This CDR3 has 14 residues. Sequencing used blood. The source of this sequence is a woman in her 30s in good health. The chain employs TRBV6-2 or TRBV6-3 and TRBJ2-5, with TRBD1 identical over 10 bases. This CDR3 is CASSSGTGVETQYF. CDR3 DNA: TGTGCCAGCAGTTCGGGGACAGGGGTCGAGACCCAGTACTTC.